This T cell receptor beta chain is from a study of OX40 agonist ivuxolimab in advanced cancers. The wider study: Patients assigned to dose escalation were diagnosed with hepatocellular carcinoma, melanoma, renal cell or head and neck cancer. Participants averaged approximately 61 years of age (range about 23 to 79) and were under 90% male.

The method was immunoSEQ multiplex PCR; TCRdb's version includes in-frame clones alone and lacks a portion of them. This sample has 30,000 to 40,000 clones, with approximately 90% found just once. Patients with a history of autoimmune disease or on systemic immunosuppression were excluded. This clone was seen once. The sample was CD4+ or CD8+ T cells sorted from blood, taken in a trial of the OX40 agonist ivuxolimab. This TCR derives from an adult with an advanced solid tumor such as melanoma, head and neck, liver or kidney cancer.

CDR3 region: CASSQDGTSGGGDTQYF. The CDR3 DNA is TGCGCCAGCAGCCAAGATGGGACTAGCGGGGGTGGAGATACGCAGTATTTT. The J gene is TRBJ2-3, the V gene TRBV4-3, with 14 bases lining up with TRBD2. This CDR3 has 17 amino acids. With 0 bases clipped from V and 5 bases from J, the junction kept 4 bases outside the gene matches. Germline CDR1 and CDR2: LGHNA and YSLEER.